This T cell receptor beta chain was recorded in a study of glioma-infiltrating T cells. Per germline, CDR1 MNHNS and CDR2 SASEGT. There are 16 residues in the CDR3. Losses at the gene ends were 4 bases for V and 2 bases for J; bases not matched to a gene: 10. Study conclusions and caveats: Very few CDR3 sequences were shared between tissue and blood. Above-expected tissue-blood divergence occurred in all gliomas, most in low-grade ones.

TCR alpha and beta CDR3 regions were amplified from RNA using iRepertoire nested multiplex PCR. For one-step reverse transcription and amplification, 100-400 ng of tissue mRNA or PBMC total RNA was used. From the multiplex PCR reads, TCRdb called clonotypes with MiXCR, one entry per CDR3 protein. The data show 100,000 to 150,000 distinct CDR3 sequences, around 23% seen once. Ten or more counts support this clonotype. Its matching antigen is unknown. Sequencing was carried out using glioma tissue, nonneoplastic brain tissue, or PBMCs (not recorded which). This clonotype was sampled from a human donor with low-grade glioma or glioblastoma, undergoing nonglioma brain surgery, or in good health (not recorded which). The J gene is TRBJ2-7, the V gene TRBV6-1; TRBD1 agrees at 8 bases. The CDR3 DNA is TGTGCCAGCAGTGGAACTAACAGGGGGAGTACCTACGAGCAGTACTTC. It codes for CASSGTNRGSTYEQYF.